This T cell receptor beta chain derives from a study of blood T cell repertoires in COVID-19. Whole-study context: Some COVID-19 samples were acute and others convalescent; all came from the United States, Italy and Spain. Sources were T cells, B-cell-depleted T cells, or PBMCs; the material itself was cDNA or gDNA.

This clone was seen just once. Germline V lookup: CDR1 SGHDT, CDR2 YYEEEE. V was clipped by 0 bases and J by 3 bases, with 10 bases between them. CDR3 length equals 15 residues. Using immunoSEQ multiplex PCR, the repertoire was profiled, and TCRdb retains in-frame clones only, with some absent. Here the sample spans around 99,000 clones, more than 70% being singletons. The source material was peripheral blood. The receptor was isolated from a man aged 65-85 years with acute or convalescent COVID-19. V is TRBV5-6 and J is TRBJ1-5, with D maybe TRBD1 (6 bases). CDR3: CASSLERDNNQPQHF. The DNA of the CDR3 is TGTGCCAGCAGCTTGGAAAGGGACAACAATCAGCCCCAGCATTTT.